The 22 T cell receptor beta chains presented below share a single source sample, sequenced in a study of Tregs in tolerant kidney transplant recipients. The method was immunoSEQ multiplex PCR; TCRdb's version includes in-frame clones alone and lacks a portion of them. The table includes 35,000 to 55,000 clones, about 89% detected once. The source material was Tregs from blood. These TCRs come from a human donor in good health.

The genes are TRBV9 and TRBJ2-3; the D is unclear. V lost 0 bases, J lost 6 bases, and 11 bases lay in between. Germline lookup yields CDR1 SGDLS and CDR2 YYNGEE. This CDR3 has 14 amino acids. The CDR3 region has the DNA TGTGCCAGCAGCGTAGTTCCTCTGGGGGATACGCAGTATTTT. It yields the protein CASSVVPLGDTQYF.

V is TRBV13 and J is TRBJ1-2; D is unclear. The CDR3 totals 15 residues. Trimming stripped 4 bases from V and 0 bases from J, with 12 bases between. Germline lookup yields CDR1 PRHDT and CDR2 FYEKMQ (reference sequence). CDR3 sequence reads: CASSSRSQANYGYTF. The CDR3 DNA reads as TGTGCCAGCAGCTCAAGGAGTCAAGCTAACTATGGCTACACCTTC.

The chain uses TRBV19 and TRBJ1-1; D is uncertain. This CDR3 is 14 amino acids long. Germline CDR1 and CDR2: LNHDA and SQIVND (reference sequence). Deletions cut 9 bases from V and 3 bases from J, with 17 bases between. Written as DNA, the CDR3 is TGTGCCAGAATCGACGGAACTGAGGACACTGAAGCTTTCTTT. Its translation is CARIDGTEDTEAFF. The full variable domain, its missing parts supplied by reference TRBV19 and TRBJ1-1, is DGGITQSPKYLFRKEGQNVTLSCEQNLNHDAMYWYRQDPGQGLRLIYYSQIVNDFQKGDIAEGYSVSREKKESFPLTVTSAQKNPTAFYLCARIDGTEDTEAFFGQGTRLTVV.

This chain joins TRBV9 and TRBJ2-7, with D unresolved. The V and J ends lost 5 bases and 6 bases respectively, with 21 bases between them. The CDR3 spans 15 residues. CDR1 is SGDLS and CDR2 is YYNGEE in the germline V gene. CDR3 DNA: TGTGCCAGCAGTCCCATAGCCGGGCCAACGCGCGAGCAGTACTTC. Encoded protein: CASSPIAGPTREQYF.

The J gene is TRBJ1-2, the V gene TRBV4-1; no definite D call. Germline lookup yields CDR1 MGHRA and CDR2 YSYEKL. The CDR3 contains 14 residues. V shed 1 base and J shed 5 bases, with 11 bases lying between them. The CDR3 DNA is TGCGCCAGCAGCCAAGTCTTTTCCGGTTATGGCTACACCTTC. Its translation: CASSQVFSGYGYTF.

A few counts support this clone. The genes are TRBV5-4 and TRBJ2-1; D not certain. Looked up from germline, CDR1 is SGHNT and CDR2 is YYREEE (reference sequence). V gave up 9 bases and J gave up 7 bases, with 20 bases separating them. The CDR3 loop spans 14 amino acids. CDR3: CATLTGPPSNEQFF. The CDR3 DNA reads as TGTGCCACCCTTACCGGCCCTCCATCGAATGAGCAGTTCTTC.

This clone came up once. The chain recombines TRBV5-1 with TRBJ1-1; possibly TRBD1 for D (6 bases). The V end was cut by 0 bases, the J end by 5 bases, with 14 bases between. CDR1 SGHRS and CDR2 YFSETQ come from the germline V gene. The CDR3 contains 15 residues. The CDR3 DNA follows: TGCGCCAGCAGCTTGGGGGCAGGGGAGGGAACTGAAGCTTTCTTT. It translates to CASSLGAGEGTEAFF. Full variable domain (outside the CDR3, taken from reference TRBV5-1 and TRBJ1-1): KAGVTQTPRYLIKTRGQQVTLSCSPISGHRSVSWYQQTPGQGLQFLFEYFSETQRNKGNFPGRFSGRQFSNSRSEMNVSTLELGDSALYLCASSLGAGEGTEAFFGQGTRLTVV.

The chain uses TRBV5-1 and TRBJ2-2, with 7 bases that match TRBD1. The CDR3 extends over 14 amino acids. V dropped 5 bases and J dropped 0; count of bases not matched to a gene: 1. The germline gives CDR1 SGHRS, CDR2 YFSETQ. CDR3 bases: TGCGCCAGCAGAGGGACAGCGAACACCGGGGAGCTGTTTTTT. It encodes CASRGTANTGELFF.

The V call is TRBV5-4, the J call TRBJ2-1, with 11 bases that match TRBD2. Germline V lookup: CDR1 SGHNT, CDR2 YYREEE (reference sequence). This CDR3 contains 16 residues. The V segment lost 6 bases and the J segment 7 bases; nucleotides outside the gene matches: 12. The CDR3 region is CASTGWTSGLWNEQFF. In DNA form, the CDR3 reads TGTGCCAGCACCGGTTGGACTAGCGGGTTGTGGAATGAGCAGTTCTTC.

This rearrangement joins TRBV7-9 to TRBJ2-2, with 9 positions matching TRBD1. Germline V gene sequence: CDR1 SEHNR, CDR2 FQNEAQ (reference sequence). The V segment lost 6 bases and the J segment 6 bases; nucleotides outside the gene matches: 11. The CDR3 consists of 16 residues. CDR3 in DNA: TGTGCCAGCAGTTTCTACGGGACAGGGTTTCCCGGGGAGCTGTTTTTT. Translating gives CASSFYGTGFPGELFF.

The sample holds one count of this clone. CDR3 DNA: TGTGCCATCAGCCGCCCCCCGGCAGGGCAGGAGCAGTACTTC. Translation: CAISRPPAGQEQYF. The chain couples TRBV10-3 to TRBJ2-5, with D tentatively TRBD1 (5 bases). This CDR3 contains 14 residues. The germline CDR1 and CDR2 sequences are ENHRY and SYGVKD. Trimming removed 6 bases at V and 11 bases at J, with 22 bases between.

The genes are TRBV7-9 and TRBJ2-3; maybe TRBD2 (5 bases). V was clipped by 5 bases and J by 0 bases, with 15 bases between them. This CDR3 is 16 amino acids long. Germline V gene sequence: CDR1 SEHNR, CDR2 FQNEAQ (reference sequence). CDR3 in DNA: TGTGCCAGCAGCCCCGCCTGGCGGGCTAGCACAGATACGCAGTATTTT. Amino acids: CASSPAWRASTDTQYF.

This clone appeared once. V gene TRBV6-5 combines with J gene TRBJ1-6; tentatively, D is TRBD1 (5 bases). Between the trimmed V and J ends, which lost 6 bases and 7 bases, there was a span of 13 bases. CDR1 is MNHEY and CDR2 is SVGAGI in the germline V gene. The CDR3 is 14 amino acids. The CDR3 loop is CASRGTGVNSPLHF. In DNA form, the CDR3 reads TGTGCCAGCAGGGGAACAGGTGTAAATTCACCCCTCCACTTT.

The chain recombines TRBV5-4 with TRBJ1-2; D uncertain. Deletions cut 1 base from V and 4 bases from J, with 23 bases between. The CDR3 spans 18 residues. Germline lookup yields CDR1 SGHNT and CDR2 YYREEE (reference sequence). The CDR3 here is CASSLLGWSEKRGYGYTF. For the CDR3, the DNA is TGTGCCAGCAGCTTGCTGGGTTGGTCAGAAAAGCGGGGCTATGGCTACACCTTC.

The chain's CDR3 is CASSVLGDSGYEQYF. CDR3 nucleotides: TGTGCCAGCAGCGTATTGGGGGACAGTGGATACGAGCAGTACTTC. This rearrangement joins TRBV9 to TRBJ2-7; the match to TRBD1 covers 7 bases. CDR3 length equals 15 residues. Germline CDR1 is SGDLS and CDR2 is YYNGEE. The ends lost 1 base at V and 4 bases at J; junction bases unmatched: 8.

This clone was detected only a few times. This chain connects TRBV6-1 to TRBJ2-5; 7 nucleotides match TRBD1. Trimming removed 8 bases from V and 4 bases from J; junction bases left unmatched: 7. Germline-derived CDR1 and CDR2 are MNHNS and SASEGT. The CDR3 covers 13 residues. Written as DNA, the CDR3 is TGTGCCAGCGAATGGGACAGAGGAGAGACCCAGTACTTC. Protein: CASEWDRGETQYF.

The chain links TRBV29-1 to TRBJ2-3, with a tentative D call TRBD2 (6 bases). This CDR3 has 13 amino acids. The V gene lost 4 bases and the J gene lost 2 bases, with 10 bases spanning the gap. Germline V lookup: CDR1 SQVTM, CDR2 ANQGSEA. CDR3 loop: CSVGLANTDTQYF. The DNA for the CDR3 is TGCAGCGTTGGGCTAGCGAACACAGATACGCAGTATTTT.

V is TRBV5-5 and J is TRBJ2-4; no clear D. The CDR3 runs to 13 residues. Germline V CDR1 and CDR2: SGHKS, YYEKEE (reference sequence). The V and J ends lost 2 bases and 7 bases respectively, with 10 bases between them. The CDR3 region is CASSFGLWNIQYF. CDR3 coding DNA: TGTGCCAGCAGCTTCGGCTTGTGGAACATTCAGTACTTC.

This clone is a singleton in its sample. The chain combines TRBV4-2 with TRBJ2-6; the D call may be TRBD1 or TRBD2 (6 bases each). Germline CDR1 and CDR2: LGHNA and YNFKEQ. Trimming left V 1 base short and J 0 bases short, with 16 bases between. The CDR3 contains 19 residues. In DNA form, the CDR3 reads TGTGCCAGCAGCCAAGTATCGGGGGCTTCGGGCTCTGGGGCCAACGTCCTGACTTTC. As protein: CASSQVSGASGSGANVLTF.

This chain joins TRBV7-2 and TRBJ2-5; maybe TRBD2 (6 bases). The CDR3 runs to 16 residues. Trimming left V 5 bases short and J 2 bases short, with 18 bases between. CDR1 is SGHTA, CDR2 FQGNSA, per germline. Here the CDR3 DNA reads TGTGCCAGCAGCCCCTCGAGAAGCGGGTTACAAGAGACCCAGTACTTC. It is translated as CASSPSRSGLQETQYF.

The chain links TRBV5-1 to TRBJ2-5, with D possibly matching TRBD1 (5 bases). CDR1 is SGHRS and CDR2 is YFSETQ in the germline V gene. The CDR3 spans 14 residues. The germline V and J ends were trimmed by 4 bases and 4 bases, with 14 bases remaining between them. Written as DNA, the CDR3 is TGCGCCAGCAGCGGGGCGGAGTGGGTAGAGACCCAGTACTTC. This gives the protein CASSGAEWVETQYF.

The CDR3 region has the DNA TGTGCCAGCAGTCCCCACCATAGGGGGGATACGCAGTATTTT. Translated: CASSPHHRGDTQYF. This chain connects TRBV28 to TRBJ2-3; maybe TRBD1 (6 bases). V was cut by 5 bases and J by 6 bases, with 15 bases left in between. Looked up from germline, CDR1 is MDHEN and CDR2 is SYDVKM. The CDR3 spans 14 residues.